Sequencing of this T cell receptor beta chain was carried out in a study of blood T cell repertoires in COVID-19. As for the study in general: COVID-19 samples from acute and convalescent phases originated in the United States, Italy and Spain. T cells, B-cell-depleted T cells, or PBMCs provided the cDNA or gDNA that served as material.

The J segment lost 3 bases and the V segment lost 5 bases, leaving 5 bases of the junction unmatched. CDR1 is ENHRY and CDR2 is SYGVKD in the germline V gene. The CDR3 is 14 amino acids. How the authors handled the data: Amplification with reference gene primers provided the estimates of nucleated cell counts. The assay was immunoSEQ multiplex PCR, and TCRdb's table has in-frame clones only and misses some. The V and J calls and clone size are taken from that table; D and trimming were inferred from the DNA. The sample carries 250,000 or so clones, less than 90% recorded once. Material: peripheral blood. The V and J genes are TRBV10-3 and TRBJ2-7; 9 nucleotides match TRBD1. The source of this sequence is a man aged 60 to 75 with acute or convalescent COVID-19. The CDR3 nucleotides read TGTGCCATCAGTCCGGGACAGGGATTCTACGAGCAGTACTTC. Residues: CAISPGQGFYEQYF.